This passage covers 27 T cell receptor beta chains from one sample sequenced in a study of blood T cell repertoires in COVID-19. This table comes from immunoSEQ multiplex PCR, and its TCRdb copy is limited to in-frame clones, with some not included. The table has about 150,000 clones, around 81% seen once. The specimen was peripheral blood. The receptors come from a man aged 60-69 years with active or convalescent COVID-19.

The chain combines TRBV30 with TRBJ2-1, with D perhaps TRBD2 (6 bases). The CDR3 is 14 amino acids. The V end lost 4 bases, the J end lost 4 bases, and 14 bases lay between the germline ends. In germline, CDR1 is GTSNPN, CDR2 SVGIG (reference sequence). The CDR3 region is CAWTPMAGYNEQFF. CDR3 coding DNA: TGTGCCTGGACCCCCATGGCGGGATACAATGAGCAGTTCTTC.

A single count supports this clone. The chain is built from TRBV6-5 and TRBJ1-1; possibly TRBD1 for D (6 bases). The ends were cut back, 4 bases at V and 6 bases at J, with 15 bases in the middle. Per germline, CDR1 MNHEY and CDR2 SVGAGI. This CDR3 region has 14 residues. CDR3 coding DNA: TGTGCCAGCAGTTCCGGTTTACAGGGCGCTGAAGCTTTCTTT. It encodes CASSSGLQGAEAFF.

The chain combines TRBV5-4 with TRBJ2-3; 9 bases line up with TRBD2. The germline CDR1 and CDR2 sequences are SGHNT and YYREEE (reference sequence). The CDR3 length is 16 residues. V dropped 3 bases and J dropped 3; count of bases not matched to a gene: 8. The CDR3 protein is CASSSPAGGRTDTQYF. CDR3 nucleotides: TGTGCCAGCAGCTCCCCAGCGGGAGGTAGGACAGATACGCAGTATTTT.

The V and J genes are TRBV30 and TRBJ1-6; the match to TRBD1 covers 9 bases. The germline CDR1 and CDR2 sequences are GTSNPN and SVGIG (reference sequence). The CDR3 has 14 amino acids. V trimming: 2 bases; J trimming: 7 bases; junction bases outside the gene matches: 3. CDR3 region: CAWSTGTGNSPLHF. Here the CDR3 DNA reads TGTGCCTGGAGTACCGGGACAGGGAATTCACCCCTCCACTTT. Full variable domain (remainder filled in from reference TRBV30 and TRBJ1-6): SQTIHQWPATLVQPVGSPLSLECTVEGTSNPNLYWYRQAAGRGLQLLFYSVGIGQISSEVPQNLSASRPQDRQFILSSKKLLLSDSGFYLCAWSTGTGNSPLHFGNGTRLTVT.

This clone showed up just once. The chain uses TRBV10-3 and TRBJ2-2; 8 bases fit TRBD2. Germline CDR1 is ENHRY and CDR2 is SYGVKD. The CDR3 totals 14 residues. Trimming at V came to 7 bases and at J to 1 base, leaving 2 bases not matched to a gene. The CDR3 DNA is TGTGCCATCATGGGACTAGGGAACACCGGGGAGCTGTTTTTT. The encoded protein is CAIMGLGNTGELFF.

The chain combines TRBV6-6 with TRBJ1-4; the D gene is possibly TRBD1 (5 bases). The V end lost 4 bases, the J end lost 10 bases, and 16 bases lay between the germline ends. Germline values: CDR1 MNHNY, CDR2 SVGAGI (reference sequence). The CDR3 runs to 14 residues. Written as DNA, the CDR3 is TGTGCCAGCAGTTCGGGGCGGACGGAGGGAAAACTGTTTTTT. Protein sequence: CASSSGRTEGKLFF.

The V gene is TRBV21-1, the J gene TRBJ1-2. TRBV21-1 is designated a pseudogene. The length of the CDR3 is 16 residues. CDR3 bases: TGTGCCAGCAGCAAAGTTCCGATTGGGGGGAACTATGGCTACACCTTC. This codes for CASSKVPIGGNYGYTF.

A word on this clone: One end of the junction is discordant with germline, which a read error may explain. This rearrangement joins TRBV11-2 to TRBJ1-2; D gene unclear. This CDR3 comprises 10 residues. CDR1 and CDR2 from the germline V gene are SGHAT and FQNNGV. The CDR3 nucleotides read TGTGCCAGCAGCACGGAGACCACTCACTTC. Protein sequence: CASSTETTHF.

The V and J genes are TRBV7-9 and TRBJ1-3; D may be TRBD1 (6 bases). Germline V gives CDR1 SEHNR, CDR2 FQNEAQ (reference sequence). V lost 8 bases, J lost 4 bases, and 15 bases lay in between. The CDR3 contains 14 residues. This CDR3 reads CASSFTGIGNTIYF. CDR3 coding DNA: TGTGCCAGCTCTTTTACAGGGATAGGAAACACCATATATTTT.

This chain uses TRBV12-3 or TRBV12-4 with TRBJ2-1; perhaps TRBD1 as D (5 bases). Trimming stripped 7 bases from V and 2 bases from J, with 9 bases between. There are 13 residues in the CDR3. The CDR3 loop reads CASMEQAYNEQFF. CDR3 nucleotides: TGTGCCAGCATGGAACAGGCCTACAATGAGCAGTTCTTC.

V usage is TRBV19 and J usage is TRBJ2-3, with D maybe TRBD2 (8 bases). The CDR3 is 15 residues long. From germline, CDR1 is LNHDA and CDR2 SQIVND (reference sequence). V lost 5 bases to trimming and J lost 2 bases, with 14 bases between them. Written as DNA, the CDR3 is TGTGCCAGTAGTTCCGGGAGGGGGCCCACAGATACGCAGTATTTT. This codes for CASSSGRGPTDTQYF.

CDR3 nucleotide sequence: TGTGCCAGCAGTGAGCGGACAGGGGTAACTGAAGCTTTCTTT. Translated: CASSERTGVTEAFF. The rearrangement joins TRBV7-9 to TRBJ1-1; 9 nucleotides line up with TRBD1. The J segment lost 5 bases and the V segment lost 6 bases, leaving 7 bases of the junction unmatched. CDR3 length: 14 residues. The germline CDR1 and CDR2 sequences are SEHNR and FQNEAQ (reference sequence).

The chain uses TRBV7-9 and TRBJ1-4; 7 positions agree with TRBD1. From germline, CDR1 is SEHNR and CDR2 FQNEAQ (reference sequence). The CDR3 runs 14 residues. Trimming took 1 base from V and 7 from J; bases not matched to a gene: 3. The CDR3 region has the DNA TGTGCCAGCAGCTTAGAGGGGGCAGGTGAAAAACTGTTTTTT. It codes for CASSLEGAGEKLFF.

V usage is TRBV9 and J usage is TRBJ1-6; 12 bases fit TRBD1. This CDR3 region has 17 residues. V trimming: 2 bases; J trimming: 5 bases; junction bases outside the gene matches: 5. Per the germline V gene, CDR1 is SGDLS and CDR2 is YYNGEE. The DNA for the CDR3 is TGTGCCAGCAGCGTCGGGACAGGGGGCGACCATAATTCACCCCTCCACTTT. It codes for CASSVGTGGDHNSPLHF.

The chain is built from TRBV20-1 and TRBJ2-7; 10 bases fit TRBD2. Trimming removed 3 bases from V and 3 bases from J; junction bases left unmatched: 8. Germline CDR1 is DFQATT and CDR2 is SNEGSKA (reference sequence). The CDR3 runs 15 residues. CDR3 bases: TGCAGTGCTAGTCCACCGCTAGCGGGAGACTACGAGCAGTACTTC. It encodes CSASPPLAGDYEQYF.

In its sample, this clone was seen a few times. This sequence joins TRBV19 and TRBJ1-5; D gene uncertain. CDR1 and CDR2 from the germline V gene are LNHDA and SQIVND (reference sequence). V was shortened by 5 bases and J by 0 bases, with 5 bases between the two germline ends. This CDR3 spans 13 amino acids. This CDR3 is CASSFNSNQPQHF. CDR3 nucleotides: TGTGCCAGTAGTTTTAATAGCAATCAGCCCCAGCATTTT.

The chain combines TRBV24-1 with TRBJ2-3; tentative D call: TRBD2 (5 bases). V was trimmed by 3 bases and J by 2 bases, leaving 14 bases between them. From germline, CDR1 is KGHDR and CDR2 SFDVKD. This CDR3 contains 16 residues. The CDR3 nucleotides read TGTGCCACCAGTGATGCGGACGGAGGACCCACAGATACGCAGTATTTT. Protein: CATSDADGGPTDTQYF.

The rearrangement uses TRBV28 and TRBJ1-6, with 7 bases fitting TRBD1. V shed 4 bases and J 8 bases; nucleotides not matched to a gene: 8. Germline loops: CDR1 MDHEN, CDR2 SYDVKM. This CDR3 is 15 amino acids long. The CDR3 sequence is CASSYRDSLYSPLHF. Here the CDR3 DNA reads TGTGCCAGCAGTTACAGGGACAGCCTATATTCACCCCTCCACTTT.

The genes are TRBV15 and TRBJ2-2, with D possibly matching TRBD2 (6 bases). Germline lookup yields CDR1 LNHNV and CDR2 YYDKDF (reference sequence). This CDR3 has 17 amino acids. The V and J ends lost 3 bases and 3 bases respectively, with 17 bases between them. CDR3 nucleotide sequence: TGTGCCACCAGCAGGGGGGGTAGCGGCGATCACACCGGGGAGCTGTTTTTT. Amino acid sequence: CATSRGGSGDHTGELFF. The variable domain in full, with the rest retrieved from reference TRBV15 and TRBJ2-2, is DAMVIQNPRYQVTQFGKPVTLSCSQTLNHNVMYWYQQKSSQAPKLLFHYYDKDFNNEADTPDNFQSRRPNTSFCFLDIRSPGLGDTAMYLCATSRGGSGDHTGELFFGEGSRLTVL.

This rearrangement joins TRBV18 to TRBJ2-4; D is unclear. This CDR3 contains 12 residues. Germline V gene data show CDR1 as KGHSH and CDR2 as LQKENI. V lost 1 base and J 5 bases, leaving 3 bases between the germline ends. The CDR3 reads CASSPRQNIQYF. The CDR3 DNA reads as TGTGCCAGCTCACCACGGCAAAACATTCAGTACTTC.

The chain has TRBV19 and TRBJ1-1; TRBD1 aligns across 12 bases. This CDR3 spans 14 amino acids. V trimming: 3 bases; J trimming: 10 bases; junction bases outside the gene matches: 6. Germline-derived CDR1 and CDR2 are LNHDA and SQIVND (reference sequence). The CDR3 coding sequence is TGTGCCAGTAGTATGGGACAGGGGGCTACGAGAGCTTTCTTT. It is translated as CASSMGQGATRAFF.

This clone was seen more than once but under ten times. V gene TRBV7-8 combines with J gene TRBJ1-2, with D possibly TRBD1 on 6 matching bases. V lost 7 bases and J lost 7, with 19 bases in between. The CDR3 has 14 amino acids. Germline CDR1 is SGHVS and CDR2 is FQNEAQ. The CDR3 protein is CASTPTRVGGGYTF. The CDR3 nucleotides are TGTGCCAGCACCCCCACCAGGGTAGGGGGTGGCTACACCTTC.

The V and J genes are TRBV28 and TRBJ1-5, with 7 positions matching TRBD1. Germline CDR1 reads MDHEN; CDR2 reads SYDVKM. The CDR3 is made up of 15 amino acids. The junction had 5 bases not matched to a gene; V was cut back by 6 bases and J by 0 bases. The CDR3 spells CASRRDSYSNQPQHF. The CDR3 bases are TGTGCCAGCAGACGGGACAGCTATAGCAATCAGCCCCAGCATTTT. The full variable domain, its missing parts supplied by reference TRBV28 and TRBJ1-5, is DVKVTQSSRYLVKRTGEKVFLECVQDMDHENMFWYRQDPGLGLRLIYFSYDVKMKEKGDIPEGYSVSREKKERFSLILESASTNQTSMYLCASRRDSYSNQPQHFGDGTRLSIL.

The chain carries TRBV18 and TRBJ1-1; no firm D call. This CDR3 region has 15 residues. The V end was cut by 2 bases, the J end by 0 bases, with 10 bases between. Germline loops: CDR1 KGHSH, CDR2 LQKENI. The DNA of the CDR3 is TGTGCCAGCTCACCAAATCCTCTTATGAACACTGAAGCTTTCTTT. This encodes CASSPNPLMNTEAFF.

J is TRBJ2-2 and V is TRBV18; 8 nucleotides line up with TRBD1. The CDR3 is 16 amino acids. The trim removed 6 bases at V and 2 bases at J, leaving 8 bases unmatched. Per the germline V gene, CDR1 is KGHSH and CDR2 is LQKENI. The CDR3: CASSPAGQGNTGELFF. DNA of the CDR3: TGTGCCAGCTCTCCGGCCGGACAGGGAAACACCGGGGAGCTGTTTTTT.

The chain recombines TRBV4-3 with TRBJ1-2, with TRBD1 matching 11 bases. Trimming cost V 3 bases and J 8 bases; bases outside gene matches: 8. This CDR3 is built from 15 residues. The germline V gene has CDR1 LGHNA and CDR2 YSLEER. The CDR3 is CASSQGRDRGVGYTF. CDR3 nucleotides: TGCGCCAGCAGCCAGGGCCGGGACAGGGGGGTGGGCTACACCTTC.

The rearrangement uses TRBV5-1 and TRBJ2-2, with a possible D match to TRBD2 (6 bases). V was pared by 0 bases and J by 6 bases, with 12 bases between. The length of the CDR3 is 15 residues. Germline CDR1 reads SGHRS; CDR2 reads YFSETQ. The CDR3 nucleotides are TGCGCCAGCAGCTTGGACGGAGGGGACGCCGGGGAGCTGTTTTTT. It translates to CASSLDGGDAGELFF. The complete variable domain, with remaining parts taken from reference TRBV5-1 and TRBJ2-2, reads KAGVTQTPRYLIKTRGQQVTLSCSPISGHRSVSWYQQTPGQGLQFLFEYFSETQRNKGNFPGRFSGRQFSNSRSEMNVSTLELGDSALYLCASSLDGGDAGELFFGEGSRLTVL.